This passage covers 2 T cell receptor beta chains from one sample sequenced in a study of CD8 T cell repertoires and HIV-1 epitope variants. The repertoire was sequenced with immunoSEQ multiplex PCR; TCRdb's copy has only in-frame clones and lacks some. The sample shows over 5,000 clones, about 61% of them seen only once. These TCRs' antigens remain unknown. Sequencing was done on a sample of cultured CD8+ T cells derived from PBMCs. These receptors originate from a male donor with HIV.

The chain links TRBV4-2 to TRBJ2-7; 9 bases fit TRBD1. Germline trimming cut 5 bases from V and 2 bases from J; bases unmatched to any gene: 7. The CDR3 contains 15 residues. Germline lookup yields CDR1 LGHNA and CDR2 YNFKEQ. Here the CDR3 DNA reads TGTGCCAGCAGCTCAAACCGGGACAGGGCCTACGAGCAGTACTTC. Translating gives CASSSNRDRAYEQYF.

This clone was counted a single time. This chain connects TRBV7-3 to TRBJ2-1; no definite D call. CDR1 SGHTA and CDR2 FQGTGA come from the germline V gene. The CDR3 is made up of 12 amino acids. Trimming pared 4 bases from V and 5 bases from J, leaving 6 bases between. CDR3 sequence (DNA): TGTGCCAGCAGCTCTACAGACAATGAGCAGTTCTTC. Protein sequence: CASSSTDNEQFF. The full variable domain, its missing parts supplied by reference TRBV7-3 and TRBJ2-1, is GAGVSQTPSNKVTEKGKYVELRCDPISGHTALYWYRQSLGQGPEFLIYFQGTGAADDSGLPNDRFFAVRPEGSVSTLKIQRTERGDSAVYLCASSSTDNEQFFGPGTRLTVL.